The 7 T cell receptor beta chains reported below all come from one sample, sequenced in a study of blood T cell repertoires in COVID-19. Data came from immunoSEQ multiplex PCR; TCRdb stores just in-frame clones and leaves some out. The table includes approximately 140,000 clones, around 88% detected once. The source material was peripheral blood. These receptors were obtained from a man in his fifties with active or convalescent COVID-19.

The CDR3 DNA is TGTGCCAGCAGCCAAGAACTAGCGGTCACAGATACGCAGTATTTT. Residues: CASSQELAVTDTQYF. The chain recombines TRBV3-1 (or the pseudogene TRBV3-2) with TRBJ2-3; 8 bases are shared with TRBD2. Unmatched junction bases numbered 1, after V lost 0 bases and J lost 2 bases. Germline V gene sequence: CDR1 LGHDT, CDR2 YNNKEL (reference sequence). The CDR3 sequence is 15 residues long.

This clone was counted a few times. V and J are TRBV11-2 and TRBJ1-3; no definite D call. V lost 1 base and J lost 4, with 11 bases in between. The CDR3 length is 15 residues. Looked up from germline, CDR1 is SGHAT and CDR2 is FQNNGV. The CDR3 bases are TGTGCCAGCAGCTTAGGGTATTCTAGAGGAAACACCATATATTTT. Protein: CASSLGYSRGNTIYF.

The rearrangement joins TRBV29-1 to TRBJ2-7; D is ambiguous. Per germline, CDR1 SQVTM and CDR2 ANQGSEA. Trimming left V 5 bases short and J 5 bases short, with 16 bases between. The CDR3 length is 13 residues. The CDR3 spells CSVLSGFLDEQYF. For the CDR3, the DNA is TGCAGCGTTCTGTCCGGGTTTTTGGACGAGCAGTACTTC.

The chain recombines TRBV2 with TRBJ2-2; 7 nucleotides agree with TRBD1. The CDR3 contains 15 residues. V was pared by 6 bases and J by 3 bases, with 7 bases of the junction left unmatched. Germline V CDR1 and CDR2: SNHLY, FYNNEI. CDR3: CASSEQGIYTGELFF. The CDR3 DNA is TGTGCCAGCAGCGAACAGGGGATCTACACCGGGGAGCTGTTTTTT. Filled out from reference TRBV2 and TRBJ2-2, the complete variable domain reads EPEVTQTPSHQVTQMGQEVILRCVPISNHLYFYWYRQILGQKVEFLVSFYNNEISEKSEIFDDQFSVERPDGSNFTLKIRSTKLEDSAMYFCASSEQGIYTGELFFGEGSRLTVL.

The chain recombines TRBV5-1 with TRBJ1-1, with 10 bases lining up with TRBD1. Per germline, CDR1 SGHRS and CDR2 YFSETQ. There are 14 residues in the CDR3. The trim removed 5 bases at V and 7 bases at J, leaving 8 bases unmatched. The CDR3 DNA follows: TGCGCCAGCAGACGGGACAGGGGAAAAAATGAAGCTTTCTTT. This codes for CASRRDRGKNEAFF.

V and J are TRBV9 and TRBJ2-7, with D maybe TRBD1 (5 bases). Trimming shortened V by 0 bases and J by 3 bases, and 16 bases separated the two germline ends. The CDR3 loop spans 16 amino acids. Germline assignment: CDR1 SGDLS and CDR2 YYNGEE. The CDR3 spells CASSVAAGPGGYEQYF. The DNA for the CDR3 is TGTGCCAGCAGCGTAGCGGCAGGGCCCGGCGGCTACGAGCAGTACTTC.

The rearrangement joins TRBV27 to TRBJ1-6; TRBD1 might be the D (5 bases). V was clipped by 9 bases and J by 9 bases, with 21 bases between them. The CDR3 runs to 15 residues. Germline loops: CDR1 MNHEY, CDR2 SMNVEV (reference sequence). CDR3: CASRSAGGLGSPLHF. In DNA form, the CDR3 reads TGTGCCAGTCGCTCGGCCGGGGGTTTGGGTTCACCCCTCCACTTT.